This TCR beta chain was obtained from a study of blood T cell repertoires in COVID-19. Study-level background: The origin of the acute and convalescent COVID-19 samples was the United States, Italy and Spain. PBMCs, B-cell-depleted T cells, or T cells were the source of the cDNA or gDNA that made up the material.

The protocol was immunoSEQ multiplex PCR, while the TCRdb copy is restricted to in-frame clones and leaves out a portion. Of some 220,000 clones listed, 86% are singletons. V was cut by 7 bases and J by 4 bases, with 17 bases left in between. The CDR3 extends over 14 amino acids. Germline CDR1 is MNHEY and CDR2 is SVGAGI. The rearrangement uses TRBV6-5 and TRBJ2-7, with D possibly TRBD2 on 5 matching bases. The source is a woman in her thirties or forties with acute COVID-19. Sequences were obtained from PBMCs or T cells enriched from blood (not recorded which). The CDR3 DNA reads TGTGCCAGCACCTGGACTTCAAGCGGATACGAGCAGTACTTC. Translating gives CASTWTSSGYEQYF.